These T cell receptor beta chains were read from a single sample in a study of human T cells and chemical hapten exposure. TCRdb fed the RACE reads into MiXCR, producing one record per CDR3 protein. The sample holds over 70,000 distinct CDR3 sequences, around a tenth seen once. The input for sequencing was whole blood, taken in connection with sensitization to the hapten diphenylcyclopropenone (DPC). These receptors were taken from a man aged 18 to 29 with alopecia areata. Some clones in this sample may be carry-over from other donors' samples. Each CDR3 is given with its conserved first and last residue. Fields, in order: J gene, clone size, D gene, V gene, CDR3 protein, CDR3 DNA. A D gene is named only where the DNA matches it firmly. Size values are once, few and many counts, or a class for expanded clones, and some rows have none.

J gene: TRBJ1-1
clone size: few
D gene: TRBD1
V gene: TRBV7-9
CDR3 protein: CASSLGTGVRNTEAFF
CDR3 DNA: TGTGCCAGCAGCTTAGGGACAGGGGTAAGGAACACTGAAGCTTTCTTT

J gene: TRBJ1-6
clone size: many
D gene: .
V gene: TRBV20-1
CDR3 protein: CSATRGGSVYNSPLHF
CDR3 DNA: TGCAGTGCTACTCGGGGGGGTAGTGTCTATAATTCACCCCTCCACTTT

J gene: TRBJ1-6
clone size: few
D gene: .
V gene: TRBV7-6
CDR3 protein: CASSRMRGDNSPLHF
CDR3 DNA: TGTGCCAGCAGCCGAATGAGGGGGGATAATTCACCCCTCCACTTT

J gene: TRBJ1-5
clone size: .
D gene: TRBD1
V gene: TRBV4-1
CDR3 protein: CASIQGAKSNQPQHF
CDR3 DNA: TGCGCCAGCATACAGGGGGCGAAAAGCAATCAGCCCCAGCATTTT

J gene: TRBJ1-6
clone size: many
D gene: .
V gene: TRBV7-9
CDR3 protein: CASSLLGRRNSPLHF
CDR3 DNA: TGTGCCAGCAGCCTACTGGGACGGCGAAATTCACCCCTCCACTTT

J gene: TRBJ1-1
clone size: few
D gene: .
V gene: TRBV4-3
CDR3 protein: CASSQVSRLHAFF
CDR3 DNA: TGCGCCAGCAGCCAAGTGTCACGGTTACACGCTTTCTTT

J gene: TRBJ2-7
clone size: few
D gene: TRBD2
V gene: TRBV6-5
CDR3 protein: CASSYSGTSGYEQYF
CDR3 DNA: TGTGCCAGCAGTTACTCAGGGACTAGCGGCTACGAGCAGTACTTC

J gene: TRBJ1-5
clone size: many
D gene: TRBD1
V gene: TRBV6-1
CDR3 protein: CASGSGTEANQPQHF
CDR3 DNA: TGTGCCAGCGGATCCGGGACAGAAGCCAATCAGCCCCAGCATTTT

J gene: TRBJ2-2
clone size: many
D gene: .
V gene: TRBV2
CDR3 protein: CASSDVGHLTGELFF
CDR3 DNA: TGTGCCAGCAGTGACGTGGGACACCTCACCGGGGAGCTGTTTTTT

J gene: TRBJ2-6
clone size: .
D gene: .
V gene: TRBV6-2/TRBV6-3
CDR3 protein: CASSYGTGQTTGTSPAGANVLTF
CDR3 DNA: TGTGCCAGCAGTTACGGGACAGGGCAGACGACCGGGACTAGCCCGGCTGGGGCCAACGTCCTGACTTTC

J gene: TRBJ2-1
clone size: few
D gene: TRBD2
V gene: TRBV3-1
CDR3 protein: CASSQLLAGANNEQFF
CDR3 DNA: TGTGCCAGCAGCCAACTACTAGCGGGGGCAAACAATGAGCAGTTCTTC

J gene: TRBJ2-3
clone size: .
D gene: TRBD1
V gene: TRBV5-1
CDR3 protein: CASSTQGARDTQYF
CDR3 DNA: TGCGCCAGCAGCACACAGGGGGCTCGGGATACGCAGTATTTT

J gene: TRBJ1-1
clone size: many
D gene: TRBD1
V gene: TRBV19
CDR3 protein: CASSIGKDRGTEAFF
CDR3 DNA: TGTGCCAGTAGTATTGGAAAGGACAGGGGCACTGAAGCTTTCTTT

J gene: TRBJ1-1
clone size: many
D gene: .
V gene: TRBV10-3
CDR3 protein: CAINPGPSGTEAFF
CDR3 DNA: TGTGCCATCAACCCAGGACCGTCCGGTACTGAAGCTTTCTTT

J gene: TRBJ2-7
clone size: many
D gene: .
V gene: TRBV3-1
CDR3 protein: CASSQDYSSYEQYF
CDR3 DNA: TGTGCCAGCAGCCAAGACTACAGCTCCTACGAGCAGTACTTC